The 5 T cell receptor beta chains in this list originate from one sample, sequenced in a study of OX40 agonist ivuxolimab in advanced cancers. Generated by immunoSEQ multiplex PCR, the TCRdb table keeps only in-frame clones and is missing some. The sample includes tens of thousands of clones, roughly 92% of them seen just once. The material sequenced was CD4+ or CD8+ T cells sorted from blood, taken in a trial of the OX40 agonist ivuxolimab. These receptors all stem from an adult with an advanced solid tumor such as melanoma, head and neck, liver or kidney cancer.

The CDR3 region is CASSYSEQGSYEQYF. The CDR3 region has the DNA TGTGCCAGCAGTTACTCGGAACAGGGCTCCTACGAGCAGTACTTC. This sequence joins TRBV6-6 and TRBJ2-7; maybe TRBD1 (6 bases). The V gene's germline CDR1 is MNHNY and CDR2 SVGAGI (reference sequence). Between the trimmed V and J ends, which lost 0 bases and 0 bases, there was a span of 9 bases. The CDR3 consists of 15 residues.

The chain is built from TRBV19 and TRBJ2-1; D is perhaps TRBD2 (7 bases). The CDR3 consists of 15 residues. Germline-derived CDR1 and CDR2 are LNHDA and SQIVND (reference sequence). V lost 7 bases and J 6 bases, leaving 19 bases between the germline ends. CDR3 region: CASTQRGGAPNEQFF. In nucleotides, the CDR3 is TGTGCCAGTACCCAAAGGGGGGGAGCTCCCAATGAGCAGTTCTTC. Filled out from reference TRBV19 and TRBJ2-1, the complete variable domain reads DGGITQSPKYLFRKEGQNVTLSCEQNLNHDAMYWYRQDPGQGLRLIYYSQIVNDFQKGDIAEGYSVSREKKESFPLTVTSAQKNPTAFYLCASTQRGGAPNEQFFGPGTRLTVL.

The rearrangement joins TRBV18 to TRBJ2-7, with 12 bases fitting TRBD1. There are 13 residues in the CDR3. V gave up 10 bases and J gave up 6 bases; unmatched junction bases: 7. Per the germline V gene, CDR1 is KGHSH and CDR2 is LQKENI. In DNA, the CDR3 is TGTGCCACGGCAGGGACAGGGGGCTTCGAGCAGTACTTC. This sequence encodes CATAGTGGFEQYF.

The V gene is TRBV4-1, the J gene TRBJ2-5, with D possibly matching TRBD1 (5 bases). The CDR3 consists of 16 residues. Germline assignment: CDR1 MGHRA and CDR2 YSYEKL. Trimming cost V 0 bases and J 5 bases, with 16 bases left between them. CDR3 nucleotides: TGCGCCAGCAGCCAAGATCTTGGCCAGGGCGGCGAGACCCAGTACTTC. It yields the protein CASSQDLGQGGETQYF.

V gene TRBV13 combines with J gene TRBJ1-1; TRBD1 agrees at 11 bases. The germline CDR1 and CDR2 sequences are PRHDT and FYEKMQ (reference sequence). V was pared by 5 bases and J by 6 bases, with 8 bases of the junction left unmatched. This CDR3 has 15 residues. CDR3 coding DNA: TGTGCCAGCAGCGCCCGGGACAGGGGGGAAGCTGAAGCTTTCTTT. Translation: CASSARDRGEAEAFF.